The source of this T cell receptor (beta chain) is a study of CD8 T cells in ankylosing spondylitis. Germline V gene sequence: CDR1 DFQATT, CDR2 SNEGSKA (reference sequence). The CDR3 has 14 amino acids. V dropped 0 bases and J dropped 3 bases, with 9 bases sitting between them. Study-wide results and caveats: A TCR beta motif made of under 10 highly homologous variants seemed typical of ankylosing spondylitis blood. Reported data indicate significant enrichment of disease-linked clones within matched ankylosing spondylitis synovial fluid. Before this, some motif variants had been reported in reactive arthritis synovial fluid and blood.

This clonotype was picked up a small number of times. Antigen: not known. Quantitative 5'-RACE was performed with molecular barcodes, and it yielded the TCR beta libraries. TCRdb independently ran MiXCR on the 5' RACE reads; one entry per CDR3 protein. The table has about 340,000 distinct CDR3 sequences, around 7.6% seen once. This sequence originates from a male donor with ankylosing spondylitis. The rearrangement joins TRBV20-1 to TRBJ2-1, with D possibly being TRBD2 (6 bases). Sequences were obtained from blood, either unsorted or a sorted T cell fraction (not recorded which). Here the CDR3 DNA reads TGCAGTGCTAGAGAGGAGGGGTACTACAATGAGCAGTTCTTC. Encoded protein: CSAREEGYYNEQFF.